This T cell receptor (beta chain) was identified during a study of OX40 agonist ivuxolimab in advanced cancers. With regard to the full study: The costimulatory receptor OX40 (CD134) was targeted by ivuxolimab, a fully human IgG2 agonistic monoclonal antibody. The paper reports the monotherapy dose-escalation portion (N = 52 patients) of the phase I ivuxolimab trial. Intravenous ivuxolimab was administered to patients every 2 weeks at six dose levels: 0.01, 0.1, 0.3, 1.5, 3 and 10 mg/kg. Of the roughly 52 patients in dose escalation, 19 had hepatocellular carcinoma, around 15 had melanoma, 9 had renal cell carcinoma and 9 had head and neck cancer. A male proportion of roughly 80% and a mean age of approximately 55 years, ranging from 23 to 79, were recorded for the dose-escalation cohort. Three dose-escalation patients achieved partial responses, one with hepatocellular carcinoma and two with cutaneous melanoma. Peripheral TCRbeta sequencing aimed to test whether ivuxolimab altered TCR sequence diversity and caused clonal T-cell expansion. Patients were allowed to have had prior anti-PD-1, anti-PD-L1 or anti-CTLA-4 therapy, and 30% to 40% of the dose-escalation patients had been treated with checkpoint inhibitors.

Spanning cysteine to phenylalanine, the CDR3 consists of 15 amino acids. Only the CDR3 portion is preserved as DNA: 45 bases, with reading frame beginning at the first base. The germline V gene encodes CDR1 SGHVS and CDR2 FNYEAQ. V sheds 5 bases and J sheds 4 bases, leaving 18 bases between their ends. Genomic DNA was isolated from the sorted cells so that the TCRbeta CDR3 region could be sequenced. The immunoSEQ Assay was used for sequencing of TCRbeta CDR3 regions. Imported from immuneACCESS, the table was reduced by TCRdb to in-frame sequences with V and J called. These copies leave out some clones; in studies compared against another copy, an unresolved V gene accounts for under half, and the cause of the remainder is not known. This sample is represented by roughly 70,000 clones; roughly 87% of them were singletons. About 2% of the sample is in the top ten clones. General study outcomes and caveats: Antigen specificity was not determined for the clonally expanded peripheral T cells. At doses of 0.1 to 3.0 mg/kg, clonal expansion of both CD4+ and CD8+ blood T cells was observed from baseline to week 6. After ivuxolimab, expanded clones were on average more numerous among CD8+ T cells than among CD4+ T cells. In partial responders in the 0.1-3.0 mg/kg groups, normalized peripheral clonal expansion was found to be among the lowest, especially among CD8+ T cells. Low levels of normalized T-cell clonal expansion were also seen in some patients who did not respond.

With regard to this clone: Its recognized antigen is unknown. Per-base qualities were not stored, and no clone one base away is much larger.

Patients with a history of autoimmune disease or receiving systemic immunosuppression were excluded from the trial. Peripheral blood for TCR sequencing was drawn from every dose cohort at baseline, at cycle 4 day 1 and at cycle 7 day 1. Samples were obtained from an open-label, multicenter, first-in-human phase I dose-escalation trial of ivuxolimab. The trial enrolled adults with locally advanced or metastatic head and neck squamous cell, hepatocellular, melanoma or renal cell carcinoma. Before TCR sequencing, CD4+ and CD8+ T cells were separately sorted from peripheral blood. The V and J genes are TRBV7-6 and TRBJ2-7; the D segment is perhaps TRBD1 or TRBD2, each sharing 5 matched bases. The source material was CD4+ or CD8+ T cells sorted from blood, sampled in a trial of the OX40 agonist ivuxolimab. This TCR came from an adult with an advanced solid tumor such as melanoma, head and neck, liver or kidney cancer. CDR3 sequence: CASSAHTGTIYEQYF. The DNA is as follows: TGTGCCAGCAGCGCACATACCGGGACGATATACGAGCAGTACTTC.